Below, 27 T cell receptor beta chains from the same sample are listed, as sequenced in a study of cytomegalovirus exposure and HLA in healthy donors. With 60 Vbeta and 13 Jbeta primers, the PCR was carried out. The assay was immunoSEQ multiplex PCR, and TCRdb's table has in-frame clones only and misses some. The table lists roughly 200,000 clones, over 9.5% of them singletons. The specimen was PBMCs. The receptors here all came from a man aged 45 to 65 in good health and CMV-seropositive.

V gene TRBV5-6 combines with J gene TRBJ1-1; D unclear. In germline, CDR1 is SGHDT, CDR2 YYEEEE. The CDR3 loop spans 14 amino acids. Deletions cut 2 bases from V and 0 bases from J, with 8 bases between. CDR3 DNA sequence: TGTGCCAGCAGCTTCATAGACATGAACACTGAAGCTTTCTTT. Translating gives CASSFIDMNTEAFF.

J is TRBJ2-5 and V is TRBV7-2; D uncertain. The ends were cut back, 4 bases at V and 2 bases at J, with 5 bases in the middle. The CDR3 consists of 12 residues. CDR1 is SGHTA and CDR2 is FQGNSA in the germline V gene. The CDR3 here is CASSSVQETQYF. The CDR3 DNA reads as TGTGCCAGCAGCTCGGTTCAAGAGACCCAGTACTTC.

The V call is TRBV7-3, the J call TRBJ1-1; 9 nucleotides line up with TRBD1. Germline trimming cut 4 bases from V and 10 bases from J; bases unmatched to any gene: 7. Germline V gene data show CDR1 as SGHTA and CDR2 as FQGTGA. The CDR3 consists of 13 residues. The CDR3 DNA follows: TGTGCCAGCAGCTCGGACAGGGGCCAGGCAGCTTTCTTT. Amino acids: CASSSDRGQAAFF.

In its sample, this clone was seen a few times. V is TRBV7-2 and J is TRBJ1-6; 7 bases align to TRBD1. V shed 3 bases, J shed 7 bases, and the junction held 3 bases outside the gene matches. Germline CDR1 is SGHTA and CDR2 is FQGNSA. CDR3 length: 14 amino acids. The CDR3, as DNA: TGTGCCAGCAGCTTCCGGGACAGAAATTCACCCCTCCACTTT. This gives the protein CASSFRDRNSPLHF.

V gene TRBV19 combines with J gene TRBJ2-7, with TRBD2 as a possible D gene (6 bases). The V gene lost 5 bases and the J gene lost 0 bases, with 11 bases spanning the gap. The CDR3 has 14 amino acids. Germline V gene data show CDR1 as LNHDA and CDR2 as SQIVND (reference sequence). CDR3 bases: TGTGCCAGTAGTCCCGGAGGGAGCTCCTACGAGCAGTACGTC. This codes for CASSPGGSSYEQYV.

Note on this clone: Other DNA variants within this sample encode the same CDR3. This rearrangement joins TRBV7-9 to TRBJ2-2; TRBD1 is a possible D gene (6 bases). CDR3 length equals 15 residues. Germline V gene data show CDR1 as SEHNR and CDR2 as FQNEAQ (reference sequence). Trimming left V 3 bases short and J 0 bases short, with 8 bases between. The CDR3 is CASSFTGPNTGELFF. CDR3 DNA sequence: TGTGCCAGCAGCTTTACAGGGCCGAACACCGGGGAGCTGTTTTTT.

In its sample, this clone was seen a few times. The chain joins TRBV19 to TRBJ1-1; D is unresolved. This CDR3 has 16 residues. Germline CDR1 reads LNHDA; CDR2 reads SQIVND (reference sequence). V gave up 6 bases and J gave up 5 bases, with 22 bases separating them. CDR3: CASSEARVQLRTEAFF. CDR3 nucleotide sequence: TGTGCCAGTAGCGAAGCCCGGGTGCAGTTAAGGACTGAAGCTTTCTTT.

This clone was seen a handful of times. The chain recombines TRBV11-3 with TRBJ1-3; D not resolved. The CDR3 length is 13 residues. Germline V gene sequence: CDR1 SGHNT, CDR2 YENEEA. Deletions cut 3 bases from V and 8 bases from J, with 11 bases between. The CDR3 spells CASSFTAGHTIYF. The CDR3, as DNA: TGTGCCAGCAGCTTTACGGCGGGTCACACCATATATTTT.

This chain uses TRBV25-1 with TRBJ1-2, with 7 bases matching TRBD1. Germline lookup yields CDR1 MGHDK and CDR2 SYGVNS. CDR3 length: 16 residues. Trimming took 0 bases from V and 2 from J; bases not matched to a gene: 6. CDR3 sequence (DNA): TGTGCCAGCAGTGAATATAAGGCAGGGGGAAACTATGGCTACACCTTC. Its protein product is CASSEYKAGGNYGYTF.

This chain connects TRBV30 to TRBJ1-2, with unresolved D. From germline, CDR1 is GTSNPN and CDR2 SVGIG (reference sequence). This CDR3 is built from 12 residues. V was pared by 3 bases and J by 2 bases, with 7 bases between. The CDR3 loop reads CAWSTGNYGYTF. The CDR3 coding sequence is TGTGCCTGGAGCACGGGGAACTATGGCTACACCTTC.

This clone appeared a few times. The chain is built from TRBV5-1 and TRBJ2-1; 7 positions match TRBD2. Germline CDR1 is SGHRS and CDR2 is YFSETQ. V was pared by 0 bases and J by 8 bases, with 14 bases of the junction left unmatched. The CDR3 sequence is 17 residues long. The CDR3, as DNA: TGCGCCAGCAGCTTGGCGGCAGCGGGGATCGGGTCGTATGAGCAGTTCTTC. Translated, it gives CASSLAAAGIGSYEQFF.

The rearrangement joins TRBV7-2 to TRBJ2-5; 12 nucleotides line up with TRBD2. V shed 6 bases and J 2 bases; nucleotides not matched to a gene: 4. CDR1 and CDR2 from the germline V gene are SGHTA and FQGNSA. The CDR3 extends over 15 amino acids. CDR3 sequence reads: CASRRTSGGQETQYF. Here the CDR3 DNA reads TGTGCCAGCAGGCGTACTAGCGGGGGGCAAGAGACCCAGTACTTC.

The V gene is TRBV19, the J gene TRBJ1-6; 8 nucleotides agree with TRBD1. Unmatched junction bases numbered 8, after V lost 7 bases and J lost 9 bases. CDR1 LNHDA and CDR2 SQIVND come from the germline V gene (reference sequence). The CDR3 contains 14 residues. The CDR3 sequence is CASTPTGGSSPLHF. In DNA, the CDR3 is TGTGCCAGTACCCCCACAGGGGGAAGTTCACCCCTCCACTTT.

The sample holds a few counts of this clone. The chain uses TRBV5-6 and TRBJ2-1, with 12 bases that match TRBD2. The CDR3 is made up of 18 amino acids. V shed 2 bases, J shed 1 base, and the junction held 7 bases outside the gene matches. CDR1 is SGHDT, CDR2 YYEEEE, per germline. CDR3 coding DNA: TGTGCCAGCAGCTTTAGGACTAGCGGGGATCCATCCTACAATGAGCAGTTCTTC. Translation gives CASSFRTSGDPSYNEQFF.

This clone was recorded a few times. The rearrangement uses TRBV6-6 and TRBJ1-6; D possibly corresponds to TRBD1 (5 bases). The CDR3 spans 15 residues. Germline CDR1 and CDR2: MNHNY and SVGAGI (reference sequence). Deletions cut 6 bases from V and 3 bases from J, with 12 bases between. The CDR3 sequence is CASSPRGSYNSPLHF. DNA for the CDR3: TGTGCCAGCAGCCCTAGGGGCAGCTATAATTCACCCCTCCACTTT.

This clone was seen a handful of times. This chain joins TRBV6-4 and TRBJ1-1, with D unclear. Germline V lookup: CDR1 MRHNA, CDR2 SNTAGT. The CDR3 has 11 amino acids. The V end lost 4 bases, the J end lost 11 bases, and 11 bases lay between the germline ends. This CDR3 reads CASSVKSEAFF. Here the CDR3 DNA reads TGTGCCAGCAGTGTCAAGTCGGAGGCTTTCTTT.

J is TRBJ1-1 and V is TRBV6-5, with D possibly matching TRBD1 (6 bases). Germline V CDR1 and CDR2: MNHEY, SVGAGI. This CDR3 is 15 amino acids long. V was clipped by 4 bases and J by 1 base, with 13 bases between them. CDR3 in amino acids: CASSWQVGANTEAFF. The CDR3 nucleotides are TGTGCCAGCAGTTGGCAGGTGGGGGCGAACACTGAAGCTTTCTTT.

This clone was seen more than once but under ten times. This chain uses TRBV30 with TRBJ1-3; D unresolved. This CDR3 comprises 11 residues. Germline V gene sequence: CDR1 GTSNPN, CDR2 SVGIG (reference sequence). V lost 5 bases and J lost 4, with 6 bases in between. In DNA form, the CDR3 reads TGTGCCTGGGGTACAGGAAACACCATATATTTT. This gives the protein CAWGTGNTIYF. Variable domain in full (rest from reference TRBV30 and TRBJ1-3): SQTIHQWPATLVQPVGSPLSLECTVEGTSNPNLYWYRQAAGRGLQLLFYSVGIGQISSEVPQNLSASRPQDRQFILSSKKLLLSDSGFYLCAWGTGNTIYFGEGSWLTVV.

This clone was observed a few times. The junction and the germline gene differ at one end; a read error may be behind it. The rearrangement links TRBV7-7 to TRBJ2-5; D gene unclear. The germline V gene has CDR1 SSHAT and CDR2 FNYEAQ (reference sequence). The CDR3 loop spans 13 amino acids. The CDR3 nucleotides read TGTGCTAGCAGCTTAACAGTATATGGGACCCAGTACTTC. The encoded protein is CASSLTVYGTQYF.

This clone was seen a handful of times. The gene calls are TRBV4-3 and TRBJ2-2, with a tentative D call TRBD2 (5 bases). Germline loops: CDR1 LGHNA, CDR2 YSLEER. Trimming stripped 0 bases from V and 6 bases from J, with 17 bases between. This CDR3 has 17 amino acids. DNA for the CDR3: TGCGCCAGCAGCCAAGAGATATCTAGCACCTATGCCGGGGAGCTGTTTTTT. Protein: CASSQEISSTYAGELFF.

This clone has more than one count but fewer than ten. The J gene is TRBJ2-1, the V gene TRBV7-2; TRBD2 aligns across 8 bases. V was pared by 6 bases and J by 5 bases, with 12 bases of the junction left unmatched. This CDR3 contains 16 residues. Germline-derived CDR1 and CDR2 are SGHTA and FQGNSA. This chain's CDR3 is CASSPILTSVDNEQFF. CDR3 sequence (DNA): TGTGCCAGCAGTCCGATCCTGACTAGCGTCGACAATGAGCAGTTCTTC.

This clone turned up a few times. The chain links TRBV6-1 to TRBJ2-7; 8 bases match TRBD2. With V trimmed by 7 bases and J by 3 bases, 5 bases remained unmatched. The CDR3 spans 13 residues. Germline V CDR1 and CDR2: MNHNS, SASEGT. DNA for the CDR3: TGTGCCAGCAAAGCGGGGGCGTTCTACGAGCAGTACGTC. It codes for CASKAGAFYEQYV.

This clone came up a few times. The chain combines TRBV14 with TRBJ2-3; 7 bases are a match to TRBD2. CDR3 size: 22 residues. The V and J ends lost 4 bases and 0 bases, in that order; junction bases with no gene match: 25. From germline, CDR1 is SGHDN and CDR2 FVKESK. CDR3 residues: CASSPGRWGGARGTPSTDTQYF. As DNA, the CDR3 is TGTGCCAGCAGCCCGGGTCGATGGGGCGGGGCGCGGGGGACCCCTAGCACAGATACGCAGTATTTT.

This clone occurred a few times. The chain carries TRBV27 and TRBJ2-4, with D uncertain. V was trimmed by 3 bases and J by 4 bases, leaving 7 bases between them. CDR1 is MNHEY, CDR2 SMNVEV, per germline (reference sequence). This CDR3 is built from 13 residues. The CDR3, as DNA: TGTGCCAGCAGTTTTGGCAATAAAAACATTCAGTACTTC. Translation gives CASSFGNKNIQYF.

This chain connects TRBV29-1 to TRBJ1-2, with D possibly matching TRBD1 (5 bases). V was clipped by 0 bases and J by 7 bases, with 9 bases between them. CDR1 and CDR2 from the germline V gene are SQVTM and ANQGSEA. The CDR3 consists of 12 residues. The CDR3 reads CSVEDRGGGYTF. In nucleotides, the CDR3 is TGCAGCGTTGAAGATCGGGGGGGTGGCTACACCTTC.

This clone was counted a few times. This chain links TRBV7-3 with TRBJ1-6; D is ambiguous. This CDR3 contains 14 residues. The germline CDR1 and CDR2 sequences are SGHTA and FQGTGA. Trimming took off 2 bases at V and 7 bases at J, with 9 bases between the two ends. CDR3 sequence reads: CASSLQQSNSPLHF. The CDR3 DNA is TGTGCCAGCAGCTTACAACAGAGCAATTCACCCCTCCACTTT.

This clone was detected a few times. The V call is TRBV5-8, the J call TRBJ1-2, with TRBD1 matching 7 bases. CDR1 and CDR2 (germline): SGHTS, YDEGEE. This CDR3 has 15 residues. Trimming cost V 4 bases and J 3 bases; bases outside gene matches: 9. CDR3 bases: TGTGCCAGCAGCCTCCAGACAGGGCACTACTATGGCTACACCTTC. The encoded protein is CASSLQTGHYYGYTF.